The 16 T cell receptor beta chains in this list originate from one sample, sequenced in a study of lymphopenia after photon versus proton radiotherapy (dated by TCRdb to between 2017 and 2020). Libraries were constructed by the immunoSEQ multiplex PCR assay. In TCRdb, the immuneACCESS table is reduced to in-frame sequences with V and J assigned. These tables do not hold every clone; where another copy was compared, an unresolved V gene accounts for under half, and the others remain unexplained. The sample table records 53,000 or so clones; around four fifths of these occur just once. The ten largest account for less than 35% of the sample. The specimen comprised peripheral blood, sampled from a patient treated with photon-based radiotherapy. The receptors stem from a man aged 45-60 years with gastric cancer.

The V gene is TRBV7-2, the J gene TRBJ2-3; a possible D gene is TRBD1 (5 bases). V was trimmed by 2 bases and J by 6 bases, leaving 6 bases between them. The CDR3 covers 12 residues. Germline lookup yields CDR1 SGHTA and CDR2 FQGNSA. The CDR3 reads CASSLQGDTQYF. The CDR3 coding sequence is TGTGCCAGCAGCTTACAGGGCGATACGCAGTATTTT.

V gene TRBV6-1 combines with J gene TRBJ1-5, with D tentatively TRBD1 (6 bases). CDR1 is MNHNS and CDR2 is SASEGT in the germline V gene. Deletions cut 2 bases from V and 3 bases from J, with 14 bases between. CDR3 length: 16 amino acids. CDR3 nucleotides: TGTGCCAGCAGTGAACAGGGGTGGTTTTCCAATCAGCCCCAGCATTTT. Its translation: CASSEQGWFSNQPQHF.

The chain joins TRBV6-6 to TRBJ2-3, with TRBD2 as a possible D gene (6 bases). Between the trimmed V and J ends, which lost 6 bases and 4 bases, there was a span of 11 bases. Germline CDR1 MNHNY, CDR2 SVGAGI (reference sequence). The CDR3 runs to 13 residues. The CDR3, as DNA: TGTGCCAGCAGACACAGACTAGCAGATACGCAGTATTTT. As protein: CASRHRLADTQYF.

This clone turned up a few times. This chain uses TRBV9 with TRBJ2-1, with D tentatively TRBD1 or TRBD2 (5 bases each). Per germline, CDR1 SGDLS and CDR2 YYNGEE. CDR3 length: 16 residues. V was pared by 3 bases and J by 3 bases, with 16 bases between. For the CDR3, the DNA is TGTGCCAGCAGCGACGAGGGGAGATCGGGCTACAATGAGCAGTTCTTC. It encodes CASSDEGRSGYNEQFF.

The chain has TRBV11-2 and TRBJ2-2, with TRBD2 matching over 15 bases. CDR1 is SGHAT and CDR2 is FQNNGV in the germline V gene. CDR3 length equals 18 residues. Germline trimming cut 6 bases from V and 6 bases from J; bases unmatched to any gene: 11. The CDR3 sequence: CASSRGLAGGGLAGELFF. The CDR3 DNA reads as TGTGCCAGCAGTCGTGGACTAGCGGGAGGGGGTTTGGCCGGGGAGCTGTTTTTT.

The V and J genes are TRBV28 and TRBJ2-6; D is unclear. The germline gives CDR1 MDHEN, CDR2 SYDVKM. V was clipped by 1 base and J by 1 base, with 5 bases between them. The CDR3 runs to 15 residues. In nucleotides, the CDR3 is TGTGCCAGCAGTTTATCAGAATCTGGGGCCAACGTCCTGACTTTC. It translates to CASSLSESGANVLTF.

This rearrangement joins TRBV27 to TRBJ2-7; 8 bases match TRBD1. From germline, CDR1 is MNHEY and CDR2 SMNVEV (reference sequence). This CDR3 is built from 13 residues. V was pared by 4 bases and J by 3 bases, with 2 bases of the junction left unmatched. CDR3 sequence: CASSSGGHYEQYF. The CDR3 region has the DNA TGTGCCAGCAGTTCAGGGGGCCACTACGAGCAGTACTTC.

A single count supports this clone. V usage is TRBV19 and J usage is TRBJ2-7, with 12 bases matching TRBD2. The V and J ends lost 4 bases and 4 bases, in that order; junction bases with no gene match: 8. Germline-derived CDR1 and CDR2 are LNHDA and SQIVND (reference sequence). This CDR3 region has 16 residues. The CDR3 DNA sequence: TGTGCCAGTAGTAACCCGACTAGCGGGAGAAAGTACGAGCAGTACTTC. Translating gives CASSNPTSGRKYEQYF.

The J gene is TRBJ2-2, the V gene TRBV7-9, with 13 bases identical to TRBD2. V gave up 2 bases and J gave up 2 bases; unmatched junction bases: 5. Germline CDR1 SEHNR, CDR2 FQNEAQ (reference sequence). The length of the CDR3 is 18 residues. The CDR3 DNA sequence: TGTGCCAGCAGCTTACCGCCGGGACTAGCGGGAAACACCGGGGAGCTGTTTTTT. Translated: CASSLPPGLAGNTGELFF.

The CDR3 spells CASSLGTTGLEQFF. In nucleotides, the CDR3 is TGTGCCAGCAGCTTAGGAACGACAGGTTTGGAGCAGTTCTTC. J is TRBJ2-1 and V is TRBV7-2; TRBD1 might be the D (6 bases). From germline, CDR1 is SGHTA and CDR2 FQGNSA. V was shortened by 1 base and J by 10 bases, with 14 bases between the two germline ends. This CDR3 has 14 residues.

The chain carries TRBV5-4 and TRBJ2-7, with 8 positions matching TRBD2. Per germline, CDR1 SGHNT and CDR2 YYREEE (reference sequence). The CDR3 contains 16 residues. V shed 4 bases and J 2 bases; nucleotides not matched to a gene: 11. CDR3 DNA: TGTGCCAGCAGCCCTACCTTGAGCGGGAGCGCCTACGAGCAGTACTTC. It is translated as CASSPTLSGSAYEQYF.

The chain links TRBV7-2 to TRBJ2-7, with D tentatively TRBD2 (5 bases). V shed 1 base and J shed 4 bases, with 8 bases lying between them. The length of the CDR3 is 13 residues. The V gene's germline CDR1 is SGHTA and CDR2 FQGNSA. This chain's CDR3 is CASSLGEGYEQYF. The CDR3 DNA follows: TGTGCCAGCAGCTTAGGTGAGGGTTACGAGCAGTACTTC.

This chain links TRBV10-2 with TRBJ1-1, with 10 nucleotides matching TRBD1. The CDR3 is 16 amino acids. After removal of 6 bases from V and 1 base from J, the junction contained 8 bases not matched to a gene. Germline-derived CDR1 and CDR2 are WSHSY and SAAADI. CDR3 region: CASRDRGQGSNTEAFF. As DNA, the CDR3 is TGCGCCAGCAGGGATCGGGGACAGGGGTCGAACACTGAAGCTTTCTTT.

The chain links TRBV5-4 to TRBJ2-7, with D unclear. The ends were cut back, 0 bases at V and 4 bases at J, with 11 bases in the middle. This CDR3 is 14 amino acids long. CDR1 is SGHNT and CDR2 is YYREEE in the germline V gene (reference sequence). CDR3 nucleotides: TGTGCCAGCAGCTTGGGGACCTCCGGGTACGAGCAGTACTTC. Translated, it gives CASSLGTSGYEQYF.

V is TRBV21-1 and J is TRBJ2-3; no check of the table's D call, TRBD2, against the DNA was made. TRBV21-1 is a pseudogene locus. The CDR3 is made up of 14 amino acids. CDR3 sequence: CASSGEGSTDTQYF. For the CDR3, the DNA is TGTGCCAGCAGCGGAGAGGGTAGCACAGATACGCAGTATTTT.

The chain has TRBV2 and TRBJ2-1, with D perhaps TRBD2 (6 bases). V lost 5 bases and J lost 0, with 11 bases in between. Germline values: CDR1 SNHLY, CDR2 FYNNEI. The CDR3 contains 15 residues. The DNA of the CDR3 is TGTGCCAGCAGTAACGGGGGAAGCTCCTACAATGAGCAGTTCTTC. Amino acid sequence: CASSNGGSSYNEQFF.